What follows are 32 T cell receptor beta chains derived from one specimen sequenced in a study of regulatory T cells in long-lasting Graves disease. Researchers made TCR beta libraries by using iRepertoire HTBI primers and running Arm-PCR on CDR3 regions. TCRdb redid the calling of the multiplex PCR reads with MiXCR, one entry per CDR3 protein. Counted here are some 460,000 distinct CDR3 sequences, roughly 15% occurring once; the ten biggest clones make up less than 15%. Time point noted: newly diagnosed GD, antithyroid drugs for less than 3 months. Researchers made the TCR library from RNA that was extracted from PBMCs. These data were also reused for a study on T cells in Graves' hyperthyroidism and ophthalmopathy.

Sequenced material: peripheral blood mononuclear cells (PBMCs), taken at new diagnosis, from a patient treated with antithyroid drugs. These receptors all stem from a man aged 40-49 years with Graves disease.

The chain links TRBV20-1 to TRBJ2-3, with TRBD2 matching 11 bases. J gave up 8 bases and V 0 bases, and 10 bases lay outside the gene matches. The V gene's germline CDR1 is DFQATT and CDR2 SNEGSKA (reference sequence). The CDR3 contains 16 residues. This CDR3 is CSARDTGTSGLGTQYF. In nucleotides, the CDR3 is TGCAGTGCTAGAGACACCGGGACTAGCGGCCTCGGTACGCAGTATTTT.

The chain is built from TRBV5-1 and TRBJ2-1; the D is unclear. Looked up from germline, CDR1 is SGHRS and CDR2 is YFSETQ. V was pared by 2 bases and J by 3 bases, with 9 bases between. This CDR3 spans 14 amino acids. The CDR3 spells CASSFQVDYNEQFF. In DNA, the CDR3 is TGCGCCAGCAGCTTTCAGGTAGACTACAATGAGCAGTTCTTC.

This clonotype was recorded at least ten times. V gene TRBV20-1 combines with J gene TRBJ2-2, with TRBD1 matching over 7 bases. Germline CDR1 is DFQATT and CDR2 is SNEGSKA (reference sequence). The CDR3 totals 14 residues. V lost 4 bases to trimming and J lost 2 bases; unmatched junction nucleotides: 4. The CDR3 nucleotides are TGCAGTGCTAACCGACAGGGAAACACCGGGGAGCTGTTTTTT. Translated, it gives CSANRQGNTGELFF.

This clonotype was seen a handful of times. The chain recombines TRBV24-1 with TRBJ2-2; D gene uncertain. V was pared by 7 bases and J by 1 base, with 6 bases between. This CDR3 contains 13 residues. Germline V gives CDR1 KGHDR, CDR2 SFDVKD. The CDR3 spells CATRVGNTGELFF. The CDR3 nucleotides are TGTGCCACCAGGGTTGGGAACACCGGGGAGCTGTTTTTT.

V and J are TRBV6-1 and TRBJ2-1; D is unresolved. Germline lookup yields CDR1 MNHNS and CDR2 SASEGT. V gave up 7 bases and J gave up 9 bases, with 19 bases separating them. The CDR3 is made up of 14 amino acids. The DNA of the CDR3 is TGTGCCAGCAAGGGAAGGGCGGAGTTAAGTGAGCAGTTCTTC. It yields the protein CASKGRAELSEQFF.

This clonotype was counted a few times. The rearrangement joins TRBV28 to TRBJ2-7, with D possibly being TRBD2 (5 bases). With 1 base removed from V and 2 bases from J, the gap between germline ends came to 12 bases. Germline CDR1 is MDHEN and CDR2 is SYDVKM. This CDR3 has 15 amino acids. CDR3 nucleotide sequence: TGTGCCAGCAGTTTATATGGCGGGCTAGCCTACGAGCAGTACTTC. This translates into CASSLYGGLAYEQYF. Combining the CDR3 with reference TRBV28 and TRBJ2-7 gives the whole variable domain DVKVTQSSRYLVKRTGEKVFLECVQDMDHENMFWYRQDPGLGLRLIYFSYDVKMKEKGDIPEGYSVSREKKERFSLILESASTNQTSMYLCASSLYGGLAYEQYFGPGTRLTVT.

In this sample, this clonotype turned up many times. This rearrangement joins TRBV6-1 to TRBJ2-3; D is perhaps TRBD1 or TRBD2 (5 bases each). The germline gives CDR1 MNHNS, CDR2 SASEGT. V lost 10 bases to trimming and J lost 6 bases, with 17 bases between them. This CDR3 region has 13 residues. The CDR3, as DNA: TGTGCCACCTCCGGGACGATCGGGGATACGCAGTATTTT. It codes for CATSGTIGDTQYF.

This chain uses TRBV6-1 with TRBJ2-7; tentatively, D is TRBD1 (6 bases). V shed 7 bases and J shed 0 bases, with 19 bases lying between them. Germline V lookup: CDR1 MNHNS, CDR2 SASEGT. This CDR3 spans 16 amino acids. CDR3 DNA sequence: TGTGCCAGCACCAGGGGCGGTCAGGCCAGCTCCTACGAGCAGTACTTC. This translates into CASTRGGQASSYEQYF.

The sample holds a few counts of this clonotype. The CDR3 region is CASGPGLRKETQYF. CDR3 DNA sequence: TGTGCCAGCGGTCCAGGACTGAGAAAAGAGACCCAGTACTTC. This sequence joins TRBV28 and TRBJ2-5, with D maybe TRBD2 (5 bases). Germline loops: CDR1 MDHEN, CDR2 SYDVKM. The CDR3 totals 14 residues. Trimming shortened V by 8 bases and J by 3 bases, and 16 bases separated the two germline ends.

This clonotype was detected many times. This chain joins TRBV27 and TRBJ1-1, with 9 bases that match TRBD1. The CDR3 is 16 amino acids. The V segment lost 6 bases and the J segment 1 base; nucleotides outside the gene matches: 9. Germline loops: CDR1 MNHEY, CDR2 SMNVEV (reference sequence). This CDR3 reads CASRGWTGVTNTEAFF. CDR3 coding DNA: TGTGCCAGCAGGGGTTGGACAGGGGTTACGAACACTGAAGCTTTCTTT.

This clonotype was counted at least ten times. The V and J genes are TRBV27 and TRBJ2-1, with no clear D. Germline values: CDR1 MNHEY, CDR2 SMNVEV (reference sequence). The V gene lost 7 bases and the J gene lost 1 base, with 11 bases spanning the gap. The CDR3 is 14 residues long. Here the CDR3 reads CASTGVDSYNEQFF. CDR3 in DNA: TGTGCCAGCACCGGCGTGGATTCCTACAATGAGCAGTTCTTC.

In this sample, this clonotype turned up many times. The rearrangement uses TRBV7-6 and TRBJ2-7; 7 nucleotides agree with TRBD1. Germline CDR1 is SGHVS and CDR2 is FNYEAQ. With V trimmed by 1 base and J by 3 bases, 6 bases remained unmatched. This CDR3 has 15 amino acids. CDR3 protein: CASSLEGGDFYEQYF. The DNA of the CDR3 is TGTGCCAGCAGCTTAGAAGGGGGCGATTTCTACGAGCAGTACTTC.

This chain joins TRBV25-1 and TRBJ2-3; D uncertain. The CDR3 spans 15 residues. The germline gives CDR1 MGHDK, CDR2 SYGVNS. The V and J ends lost 0 bases and 0 bases respectively, with 7 bases between them. The CDR3 loop is CASSEYTASTDTQYF. CDR3 sequence (DNA): TGTGCCAGCAGTGAATACACGGCTAGCACAGATACGCAGTATTTT.

The V call is TRBV5-1, the J call TRBJ2-1; D gene ambiguous. V was trimmed by 4 bases and J by 3 bases, leaving 14 bases between them. Germline lookup yields CDR1 SGHRS and CDR2 YFSETQ. CDR3 size: 15 residues. CDR3 coding DNA: TGCGCCAGCAGCAAGGCCCCGGGCGGCTACAATGAGCAGTTCTTC. It specifies CASSKAPGGYNEQFF.

The sample holds many counts of this clonotype. This rearrangement joins TRBV24-1 to TRBJ2-1; D is unclear. V lost 6 bases and J lost 7, with 12 bases in between. The germline V gene encodes CDR1 KGHDR and CDR2 SFDVKD. This CDR3 comprises 13 residues. CDR3 in DNA: TGTGCCACCAGTAAAGCAGCGCGTAATGAGCAGTTCTTC. This translates into CATSKAARNEQFF.

There are many counts of this clonotype. The chain uses TRBV5-1 and TRBJ2-1; 10 bases are shared with TRBD2. V lost 4 bases, J lost 5 bases, and 18 bases stayed unmatched. The V gene's germline CDR1 is SGHRS and CDR2 YFSETQ. The CDR3 loop spans 19 amino acids. The DNA of the CDR3 is TGCGCCAGCAGCGGAGGTTTGAGCGGGAGGGGCGACGTACACAATGAGCAGTTCTTC. Its protein product is CASSGGLSGRGDVHNEQFF.

CDR3 sequence reads: CSADGTSGRANTDTQYF. DNA of the CDR3: TGCAGTGCTGATGGGACTAGCGGGAGGGCCAACACAGATACGCAGTATTTT. The chain carries TRBV20-1 and TRBJ2-3; TRBD2 aligns across 16 bases. Germline CDR1 DFQATT, CDR2 SNEGSKA (reference sequence). The CDR3 consists of 17 residues. V lost 5 bases, J lost 2 bases, and 7 bases stayed unmatched.

This clonotype was observed many times. The chain carries TRBV27 and TRBJ1-1; a weak D match, TRBD1 (6 bases). CDR1 MNHEY and CDR2 SMNVEV come from the germline V gene (reference sequence). V lost 8 bases, J lost 5 bases, and 9 bases lay in between. The CDR3 is 11 residues long. The CDR3 DNA reads TGTGCCAGCGGCAGGGGAACTGAAGCTTTCTTT. As protein: CASGRGTEAFF.

In this sample, this clonotype turned up many times. The chain couples TRBV3-1 to TRBJ1-5; no reliable D call. Trimming removed 3 bases from V and 0 bases from J, with 6 bases in between. The germline V gene encodes CDR1 LGHDT and CDR2 YNNKEL (reference sequence). The CDR3 has 14 residues. DNA for the CDR3: TGTGCCAGCAGCCACAAGAATAGCAATCAGCCCCAGCATTTT. As protein: CASSHKNSNQPQHF. The variable domain in full, completed from reference TRBV3-1 and TRBJ1-5, reads DTAVSQTPKYLVTQMGNDKSIKCEQNLGHDTMYWYKQDSKKFLKIMFSYNNKELIINETVPNRFSPKSPDKAHLNLHINSLELGDSAVYFCASSHKNSNQPQHFGDGTRLSIL.

This chain links TRBV5-1 with TRBJ2-3, with 15 bases identical to TRBD2. Trimming took 2 bases from V and 2 from J; bases not matched to a gene: 6. Germline-derived CDR1 and CDR2 are SGHRS and YFSETQ. The CDR3 is 18 residues long. Here the CDR3 reads CASSFGLAGGPDTDTQYF. CDR3 bases: TGCGCCAGCAGCTTCGGACTAGCGGGAGGGCCCGACACAGATACGCAGTATTTT.

The chain joins TRBV14 to TRBJ2-1; D is unclear. With 4 bases removed from V and 4 bases from J, the gap between germline ends came to 8 bases. Germline CDR1 reads SGHDN; CDR2 reads FVKESK. The CDR3 is made up of 13 amino acids. CDR3 protein: CASSLQLYNEQFF. The CDR3 coding sequence is TGTGCCAGCAGCCTACAGCTTTACAATGAGCAGTTCTTC.

This clonotype was seen repeatedly, ten times or more. The genes are TRBV2 and TRBJ2-7; D unresolved. CDR1 is SNHLY and CDR2 is FYNNEI in the germline V gene. This CDR3 has 12 amino acids. V was shortened by 7 bases and J by 0 bases, with 7 bases between the two germline ends. The DNA for the CDR3 is TGTGCCAGCACCAGAAGCTCCTACGAGCAGTACTTC. Its translation: CASTRSSYEQYF. The full variable domain, in which reference TRBV2 and TRBJ2-7 provide the parts outside the CDR3, is EPEVTQTPSHQVTQMGQEVILRCVPISNHLYFYWYRQILGQKVEFLVSFYNNEISEKSEIFDDQFSVERPDGSNFTLKIRSTKLEDSAMYFCASTRSSYEQYFGPGTRLTVT.

This clonotype was seen at least ten times. The V call is TRBV7-8, the J call TRBJ2-1, with TRBD2 matching over 11 bases. The germline CDR1 and CDR2 sequences are SGHVS and FQNEAQ. The CDR3 runs 19 residues. V was pared by 2 bases and J by 0 bases, with 9 bases of the junction left unmatched. This chain's CDR3 is CASSLRGSSGRTSYNEQFF. As DNA, the CDR3 is TGTGCCAGCAGCTTACGGGGGTCTAGCGGGAGGACCTCCTACAATGAGCAGTTCTTC.

V and J are TRBV20-1 and TRBJ2-3; D call uncertain. The CDR3 is 13 residues long. Germline V gene data show CDR1 as DFQATT and CDR2 as SNEGSKA (reference sequence). V was clipped by 3 bases and J by 1 base, with 8 bases between them. This chain's CDR3 is CSASTAGTDTQYF. CDR3 nucleotides: TGCAGTGCTAGTACTGCGGGCACAGATACGCAGTATTTT.

A few counts support this clonotype. This sequence joins TRBV28 and TRBJ2-7; 9 nucleotides match TRBD1. The germline gives CDR1 MDHEN, CDR2 SYDVKM. J gave up 6 bases and V 6 bases, and 12 bases lay outside the gene matches. The CDR3 loop spans 15 amino acids. CDR3 protein: CASRSTGTGQSEQYF. The CDR3 nucleotides read TGTGCCAGCAGAAGCACCGGGACAGGGCAGAGCGAGCAGTACTTC.

This clonotype was observed at least ten times. The chain has TRBV2 and TRBJ1-1; tentative D call: TRBD1 (6 bases). V was trimmed by 3 bases and J by 5 bases, leaving 13 bases between them. CDR1 is SNHLY, CDR2 FYNNEI, per germline. The CDR3 runs 14 residues. CDR3 in amino acids: CASSEGGRRTEAFF. For the CDR3, the DNA is TGTGCCAGCAGTGAGGGGGGGCGCAGGACTGAAGCTTTCTTT.

This chain links TRBV20-1 with TRBJ1-5; 7 positions match TRBD1. Germline assignment: CDR1 DFQATT and CDR2 SNEGSKA (reference sequence). This CDR3 is 14 amino acids long. The V gene end was trimmed by 2 bases and the J gene end by 4 bases; junction bases not matched to a gene: 5. The CDR3, as DNA: TGCAGTGCTAGAAGGGACAGCCAAAATCAGCCCCAGCATTTT. Protein: CSARRDSQNQPQHF.

This clonotype was detected only a few times. The chain joins TRBV10-3 to TRBJ2-3; 8 bases are a match to TRBD2. Per germline, CDR1 ENHRY and CDR2 SYGVKD. The trim removed 6 bases at V and 5 bases at J, leaving 10 bases unmatched. The CDR3 spans 15 residues. The CDR3 nucleotides are TGTGCCATCAGCACTCCAGCGGGAGCTCGAGATACGCAGTATTTT. It yields the protein CAISTPAGARDTQYF.

The chain uses TRBV19 and TRBJ1-2; D ambiguous. Germline values: CDR1 LNHDA, CDR2 SQIVND (reference sequence). The CDR3 consists of 15 residues. Trimming stripped 5 bases from V and 4 bases from J, with 17 bases between. The CDR3 DNA sequence: TGTGCCAGTAGTGTCGACGGATCGTCTCGCTATGGCTACACCTTC. It yields the protein CASSVDGSSRYGYTF.

This clonotype came up a few times. The chain has TRBV6-2 or TRBV6-3 and TRBJ2-7; D gene ambiguous. Germline V CDR1 and CDR2: MNHEY, SVGEGT. The length of the CDR3 is 12 residues. Trimming left V 5 bases short and J 4 bases short, with 9 bases between. The CDR3 DNA follows: TGTGCCAGCAGTAATGCGAAATACGAGCAGTACTTC. Translated, it gives CASSNAKYEQYF.

This clonotype was observed a handful of times. J is TRBJ1-4 and V is TRBV7-9; tentatively, D is TRBD1 (5 bases). Germline-derived CDR1 and CDR2 are SEHNR and FQNEAQ (reference sequence). With 1 base removed from V and 8 bases from J, the gap between germline ends came to 8 bases. The CDR3 has 13 amino acids. CDR3 sequence (DNA): TGTGCCAGCAGCTTAGTTGGGGGAGAAAAACTGTTTTTT. It is translated as CASSLVGGEKLFF.

This clonotype occurred many times. The CDR3 region is CASSPRGFNQPQHF. The CDR3 DNA sequence: TGTGCCAGCAGCCCCCGCGGTTTCAATCAGCCCCAGCATTTT. This rearrangement joins TRBV3-1 to TRBJ1-5; D not certain. The CDR3 runs to 14 residues. Trimming took 4 bases from V and 3 from J, leaving 10 bases between them. Germline CDR1 LGHDT, CDR2 YNNKEL (reference sequence).